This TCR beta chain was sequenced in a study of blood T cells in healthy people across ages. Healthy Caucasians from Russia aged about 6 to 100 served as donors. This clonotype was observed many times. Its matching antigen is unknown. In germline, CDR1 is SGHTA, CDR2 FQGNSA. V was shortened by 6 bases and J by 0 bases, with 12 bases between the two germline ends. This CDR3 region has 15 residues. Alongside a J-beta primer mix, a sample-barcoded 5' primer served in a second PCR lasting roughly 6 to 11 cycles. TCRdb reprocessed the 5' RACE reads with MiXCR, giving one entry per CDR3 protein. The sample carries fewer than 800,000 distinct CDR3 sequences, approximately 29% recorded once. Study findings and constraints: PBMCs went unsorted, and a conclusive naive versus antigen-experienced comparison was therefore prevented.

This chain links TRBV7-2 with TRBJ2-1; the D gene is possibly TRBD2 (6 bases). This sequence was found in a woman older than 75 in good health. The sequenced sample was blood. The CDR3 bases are TGTGCCAGCAGGACCGGGACTTACTCCTACAATGAGCAGTTCTTC. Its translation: CASRTGTYSYNEQFF.